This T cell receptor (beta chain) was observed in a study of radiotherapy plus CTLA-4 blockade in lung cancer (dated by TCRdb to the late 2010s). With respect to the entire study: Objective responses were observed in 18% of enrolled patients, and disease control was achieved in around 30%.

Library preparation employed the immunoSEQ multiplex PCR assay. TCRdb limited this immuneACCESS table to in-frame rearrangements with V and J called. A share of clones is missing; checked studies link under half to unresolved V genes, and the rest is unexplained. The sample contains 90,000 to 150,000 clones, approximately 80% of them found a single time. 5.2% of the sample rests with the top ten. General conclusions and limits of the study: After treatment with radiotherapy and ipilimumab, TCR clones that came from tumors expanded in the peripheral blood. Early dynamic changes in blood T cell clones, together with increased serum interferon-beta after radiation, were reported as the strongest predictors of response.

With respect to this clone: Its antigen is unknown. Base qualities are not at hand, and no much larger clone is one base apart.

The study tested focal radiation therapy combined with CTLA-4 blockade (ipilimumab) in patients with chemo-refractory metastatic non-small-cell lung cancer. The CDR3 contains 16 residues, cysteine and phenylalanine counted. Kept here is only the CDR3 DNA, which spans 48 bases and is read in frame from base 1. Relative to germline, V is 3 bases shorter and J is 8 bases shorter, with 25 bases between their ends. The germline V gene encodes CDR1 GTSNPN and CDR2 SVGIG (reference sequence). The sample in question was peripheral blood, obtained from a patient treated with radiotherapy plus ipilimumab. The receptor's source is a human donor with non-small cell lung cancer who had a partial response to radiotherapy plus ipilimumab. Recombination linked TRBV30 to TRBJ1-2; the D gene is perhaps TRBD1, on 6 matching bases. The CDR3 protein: CAWSSERQAPRGGYTF. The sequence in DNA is TGTGCCTGGAGCAGTGAGAGACAGGCCCCCCGAGGAGGCTACACCTTC.